Each of the 21 T cell receptor beta chains below was sequenced from the same sample in a study of blood T cell repertoires in COVID-19. The table came from immunoSEQ multiplex PCR; TCRdb's copy has only in-frame clones and leaves some out. Found here are about 160,000 clones, roughly nine tenths of them singletons; the top ten hold 4%. Sequencing used peripheral blood. Source of these receptors: a woman in her seventies with acute or convalescent COVID-19.

The V and J genes are TRBV29-1 and TRBJ2-5; 7 nucleotides line up with TRBD1. CDR1 SQVTM and CDR2 ANQGSEA come from the germline V gene. This CDR3 contains 15 residues. The ends lost 4 bases at V and 4 bases at J; junction bases unmatched: 12. The CDR3 reads CSVGSPPGGIETQYF. The CDR3 DNA reads TGCAGCGTTGGCTCACCCCCAGGGGGAATAGAGACCCAGTACTTC.

The genes are TRBV5-1 and TRBJ2-7, with 7 bases lining up with TRBD2. The CDR3 loop spans 16 amino acids. With 0 bases clipped from V and 0 bases from J, the junction kept 6 bases outside the gene matches. Germline CDR1 SGHRS, CDR2 YFSETQ. The CDR3 loop is CASSLAPGGSSYEQYF. The CDR3 coding sequence is TGCGCCAGCAGCTTGGCCCCGGGGGGAAGCTCCTACGAGCAGTACTTC.

V is TRBV2 and J is TRBJ1-3; D gene ambiguous. Germline lookup yields CDR1 SNHLY and CDR2 FYNNEI. Trimming took off 6 bases at V and 0 bases at J, with 3 bases between the two ends. CDR3 size: 12 residues. CDR3 nucleotide sequence: TGTGCCAGCAGCCTCTCTGGAAACACCATATATTTT. It is translated as CASSLSGNTIYF.

V gene TRBV5-1 combines with J gene TRBJ1-3; TRBD1 might be the D (6 bases). The CDR3 consists of 19 residues. CDR1 SGHRS and CDR2 YFSETQ come from the germline V gene. Trimming took off 0 bases at V and 3 bases at J, with 22 bases between the two ends. DNA of the CDR3: TGCGCCAGCAGCTTGGAGGGCAGGGACAACGCTCTCTTTGGAAACACCATATATTTT. It encodes CASSLEGRDNALFGNTIYF.

This chain links TRBV2 with TRBJ2-7, with 10 nucleotides matching TRBD1. The CDR3 contains 14 residues. Germline assignment: CDR1 SNHLY and CDR2 FYNNEI. Losses at the gene ends were 6 bases for V and 3 bases for J; bases not matched to a gene: 5. CDR3 bases: TGTGCCAGCAGCCGGGACAGGGGCTACTACGAGCAGTACTTC. Amino acid sequence: CASSRDRGYYEQYF.

There are a few counts of this clone. The CDR3 DNA reads as TGTGCCAGCAGCTTAGGGCGGGGGGGCTATGAGCAGTTCTTC. Its protein is CASSLGRGGYEQFF. This chain uses TRBV7-2 with TRBJ2-1; 9 positions match TRBD2. Germline trimming cut 1 base from V and 8 bases from J; bases unmatched to any gene: 3. In germline, CDR1 is SGHTA, CDR2 FQGNSA. The CDR3 length is 14 residues.

The chain links TRBV27 to TRBJ2-5; no reliable D call. The CDR3 totals 13 residues. V lost 5 bases, J lost 4 bases, and 11 bases lay in between. Germline loops: CDR1 MNHEY, CDR2 SMNVEV (reference sequence). The CDR3 nucleotides are TGTGCCAGCAGTCTCCGGCTAGGAGAGACCCAGTACTTC. It specifies CASSLRLGETQYF.

This chain connects TRBV2 to TRBJ1-2, with TRBD1 as a possible D gene (6 bases). The CDR3 runs 15 residues. V was trimmed by 7 bases and J by 3 bases, leaving 18 bases between them. Germline lookup yields CDR1 SNHLY and CDR2 FYNNEI. Here the CDR3 reads CASTERGGRDYGYTF. The CDR3 DNA sequence: TGTGCCAGCACCGAGAGGGGGGGCCGTGACTATGGCTACACCTTC.

This clone was detected only a few times. The rearrangement joins TRBV7-2 to TRBJ2-7; D is possibly TRBD2 (5 bases). The V end lost 5 bases, the J end lost 4 bases, and 18 bases lay between the germline ends. The germline CDR1 and CDR2 sequences are SGHTA and FQGNSA. This CDR3 comprises 15 residues. Here the CDR3 reads CASSRERGAPYEQYF. CDR3 in DNA: TGTGCCAGCAGCCGGGAACGGGGTGCGCCTTACGAGCAGTACTTC. The full variable domain, its missing parts supplied by reference TRBV7-2 and TRBJ2-7, is GAGVSQSPSNKVTEKGKDVELRCDPISGHTALYWYRQSLGQGLEFLIYFQGNSAPDKSGLPSDRFSAERTGGSVSTLTIQRTQQEDSAVYLCASSRERGAPYEQYFGPGTRLTVT.

The V call is TRBV5-4, the J call TRBJ2-5; 10 nucleotides agree with TRBD2. This CDR3 comprises 17 residues. Germline V CDR1 and CDR2: SGHNT, YYREEE (reference sequence). Trimming at V came to 1 base and at J to 1 base, leaving 7 bases not matched to a gene. The CDR3 sequence is CASSLLASGGFQETQYF. CDR3 DNA sequence: TGTGCCAGCAGCTTGTTGGCTAGCGGGGGTTTCCAAGAGACCCAGTACTTC.

For the CDR3, the DNA is TGTGCCTGGAGTGTACTGCGAAATGAGCAGTTCTTC. Its translation is CAWSVLRNEQFF. The rearrangement joins TRBV30 to TRBJ2-1; the D is unclear. CDR1 is GTSNPN, CDR2 SVGIG, per germline (reference sequence). The CDR3 extends over 12 amino acids. V lost 0 bases, J lost 7 bases, and 7 bases lay in between.

J is TRBJ1-1 and V is TRBV7-2; 7 bases line up with TRBD1. The CDR3 spans 14 residues. The V segment lost 5 bases and the J segment 1 base; nucleotides outside the gene matches: 4. The germline V gene has CDR1 SGHTA and CDR2 FQGNSA. As DNA, the CDR3 is TGTGCCAGCAGCCCAGGGGGGTGGAACACTGAAGCTTTCTTT. Its protein is CASSPGGWNTEAFF.

V usage is TRBV28 and J usage is TRBJ2-7, with 12 nucleotides matching TRBD2. Germline V lookup: CDR1 MDHEN, CDR2 SYDVKM. V lost 6 bases and J lost 2; bases outside the gene matches: 5. The CDR3 consists of 15 residues. The CDR3 loop reads CASRVRLAGAYEQYF. The CDR3 DNA sequence: TGTGCCAGCAGGGTGAGACTAGCGGGAGCCTACGAGCAGTACTTC.

The chain recombines TRBV20-1 with TRBJ1-2; D is possibly TRBD1 (5 bases). The CDR3 has 14 amino acids. The germline gives CDR1 DFQATT, CDR2 SNEGSKA (reference sequence). Trimming removed 3 bases at V and 4 bases at J, with 15 bases between. The CDR3 sequence: CSASMGSGIYGYTF. The CDR3 region has the DNA TGCAGTGCTAGTATGGGATCAGGGATCTATGGCTACACCTTC.

V is TRBV5-6 and J is TRBJ2-2; TRBD2 matches at 7 bases. The CDR3 loop spans 16 amino acids. With V trimmed by 2 bases and J by 5 bases, 9 bases remained unmatched. Germline V gene data show CDR1 as SGHDT and CDR2 as YYEEEE. CDR3 coding DNA: TGTGCCAGCAGCTTTAGGCAGCGGGGACGGACCGGGGAGCTGTTTTTT. Protein sequence: CASSFRQRGRTGELFF. The full variable domain, with the rest looked up from reference TRBV5-6 and TRBJ2-2, is DAGVTQSPTHLIKTRGQQVTLRCSPKSGHDTVSWYQQALGQGPQFIFQYYEEEERQRGNFPDRFSGHQFPNYSSELNVNALLLGDSALYLCASSFRQRGRTGELFFGEGSRLTVL.

V usage is TRBV5-8 and J usage is TRBJ1-4, with 10 nucleotides matching TRBD1. Per germline, CDR1 SGHTS and CDR2 YDEGEE. The CDR3 runs 15 residues. J gave up 8 bases and V 2 bases, and 6 bases lay outside the gene matches. In DNA, the CDR3 is TGTGCCAGCAGCTTCAATGGGGACAGGGGAGAAAAACTGTTTTTT. Its protein product is CASSFNGDRGEKLFF.

The chain employs TRBV2 and TRBJ2-2; D is perhaps TRBD1 (6 bases). V lost 7 bases to trimming and J lost 2 bases, with 14 bases between them. CDR1 and CDR2 from the germline V gene are SNHLY and FYNNEI. The CDR3 loop spans 15 amino acids. The CDR3 nucleotides are TGTGCCAGCACTTGGGGCAGGGGCAACACCGGGGAGCTGTTTTTT. Translating gives CASTWGRGNTGELFF. Variable domain in full (rest from reference TRBV2 and TRBJ2-2): EPEVTQTPSHQVTQMGQEVILRCVPISNHLYFYWYRQILGQKVEFLVSFYNNEISEKSEIFDDQFSVERPDGSNFTLKIRSTKLEDSAMYFCASTWGRGNTGELFFGEGSRLTVL.

In its sample, this clone was seen a few times. The chain is built from TRBV19 and TRBJ2-7; 8 bases align to TRBD2. The CDR3 is made up of 15 amino acids. CDR1 is LNHDA, CDR2 SQIVND, per germline (reference sequence). V was clipped by 4 bases and J by 3 bases; unmatched bases: 8. CDR3 nucleotides: TGTGCCAGTAGTAACCAAGCGGGAGACCACTACGAGCAGTACTTC. It translates to CASSNQAGDHYEQYF.

The V gene is TRBV6-1, the J gene TRBJ2-7; 7 nucleotides align to TRBD1. The CDR3 runs 15 residues. Germline assignment: CDR1 MNHNS and CDR2 SASEGT. Trimming at V came to 2 bases and at J to 1 base, leaving 5 bases not matched to a gene. CDR3 DNA sequence: TGTGCCAGCAGTGAATGGGACAGACTTTCCTACGAGCAGTACTTC. Its protein is CASSEWDRLSYEQYF.

This clone was recorded once. The V gene is TRBV6-5, the J gene TRBJ2-7, with D possibly matching TRBD2 (6 bases). Germline V gives CDR1 MNHEY, CDR2 SVGAGI. The CDR3 is made up of 15 amino acids. The ends were cut back, 2 bases at V and 6 bases at J, with 17 bases in the middle. The CDR3 reads CASSYTGVMTFEQYF. The CDR3 DNA is TGTGCCAGCAGTTACACGGGGGTGATGACTTTCGAGCAGTACTTC.

This chain connects TRBV25-1 to TRBJ2-7; TRBD1 might be the D (5 bases). Trimming removed 4 bases from V and 0 bases from J, with 10 bases in between. The CDR3 consists of 14 residues. The germline gives CDR1 MGHDK, CDR2 SYGVNS. CDR3 sequence: CASSGTGGSYEQYF. As DNA, the CDR3 is TGTGCCAGCAGTGGTACAGGTGGCTCCTACGAGCAGTACTTC.